This T cell receptor (beta chain) was captured in a study of blood T cells in healthy people across ages. Study-wide points: Naive and antigen-experienced cells were not separated, limiting conclusive comparison.

Through a sample-barcoded 5' primer and a J-beta primer mix, a second PCR was run for roughly 6 to 11 cycles. TCRdb itself ran the 5' RACE reads through MiXCR, one entry per CDR3 protein. This table has 1.5 million to 2 million distinct CDR3 sequences, roughly 27% appearing once. Ranging in age from roughly 6 to 90, the donors were healthy Caucasian individuals from Russia. In its sample, this clonotype was seen a few times. Its antigen is not identified. This receptor was identified in a woman aged 25-40 years in good health. Material: blood.

The CDR3 DNA reads TGTGCCGGCAAGGCAGGGGAGCACGAGCAGTACTTC. Translation: CAGKAGEHEQYF. The chain links TRBV6-6 to TRBJ2-7; TRBD1 is a possible D gene (6 bases). The CDR3 loop spans 12 amino acids. Looked up from germline, CDR1 is MNHNY and CDR2 is SVGAGI (reference sequence). V dropped 11 bases and J dropped 5 bases, with 16 bases sitting between them.